Presented here are 9 T cell receptor beta chains from one specimen sequenced in a study of beta chain features in type 1 diabetes. Expressed TCRB transcripts were sequenced after all isolated RNA was converted to cDNA. Sequenced by immunoSEQ multiplex PCR; TCRdb stores in-frame clones only, minus some. The sample lists around 310,000 clones; 9.5% to 11% were seen once. The sequenced sample was naive CD4+ T cells from blood. These receptors came from a woman aged 25 to 45 in good health.

This clone has only a few counts. The rearrangement joins TRBV30 to TRBJ2-3; 7 positions agree with TRBD2. This CDR3 has 17 amino acids. Looked up from germline, CDR1 is GTSNPN and CDR2 is SVGIG (reference sequence). V lost 1 base to trimming and J lost 0 bases; unmatched junction nucleotides: 10. The CDR3 is CAWSAPPSGLSTDTQYF. Here the CDR3 DNA reads TGTGCCTGGAGTGCCCCTCCTAGCGGACTGAGCACAGATACGCAGTATTTT.

This clone occurred a few times. The chain couples TRBV4-3 to TRBJ2-3; possible D gene TRBD2, 5 bases. The germline V gene has CDR1 LGHNA and CDR2 YSLEER. The CDR3 is made up of 15 amino acids. Trimming pared 0 bases from V and 3 bases from J, leaving 10 bases between. CDR3 loop: CASSQEGRTTDTQYF. The DNA for the CDR3 is TGCGCCAGCAGCCAAGAAGGCCGGACTACAGATACGCAGTATTTT.

This clone was detected a few times. The chain recombines TRBV28 with TRBJ1-2, with no clear D. Germline loops: CDR1 MDHEN, CDR2 SYDVKM. This CDR3 is 12 amino acids long. The V end lost 4 bases, the J end lost 5 bases, and 8 bases lay between the germline ends. The CDR3, as DNA: TGTGCCAGCAGTTACTCCGCATATGGCTACACCTTC. Translation: CASSYSAYGYTF.

The chain recombines TRBV19 with TRBJ2-1; 8 positions match TRBD2. In germline, CDR1 is LNHDA, CDR2 SQIVND (reference sequence). The trim removed 8 bases at V and 3 bases at J, leaving 9 bases unmatched. This CDR3 has 15 residues. This CDR3 reads CASGEAGTSYNEQFF. The CDR3 DNA is TGTGCCAGTGGTGAAGCCGGGACTAGCTACAATGAGCAGTTCTTC.

This clone was counted between two and nine times. The chain recombines TRBV4-3 with TRBJ1-2; possibly TRBD1 for D (6 bases). Germline values: CDR1 LGHNA, CDR2 YSLEER. The ends were cut back, 0 bases at V and 4 bases at J, with 9 bases in the middle. CDR3 length: 14 amino acids. This chain's CDR3 is CASSQDRDTYGYTF. Here the CDR3 DNA reads TGCGCCAGCAGCCAAGATCGGGACACCTATGGCTACACCTTC.

This clone occurred a few times. The gene calls are TRBV29-1 and TRBJ1-2; D possibly corresponds to TRBD1 (6 bases). The CDR3 totals 12 residues. Per germline, CDR1 SQVTM and CDR2 ANQGSEA. The germline V and J ends were trimmed by 3 bases and 7 bases, with 12 bases remaining between them. The CDR3 coding sequence is TGCAGCGTTGACCGGGGGGCAGGTGGCTACACCTTC. This gives the protein CSVDRGAGGYTF.

V is TRBV4-2 and J is TRBJ2-5; 14 bases align to TRBD2. V lost 5 bases to trimming and J lost 4 bases; unmatched junction nucleotides: 9. The CDR3 length is 17 residues. Germline loops: CDR1 LGHNA, CDR2 YNFKEQ. Here the CDR3 DNA reads TGTGCCAGCAGCGACACCGGACTAGCGGGAGGCGGAGAGACCCAGTACTTC. Translation gives CASSDTGLAGGGETQYF.

The CDR3 DNA reads TGTGCCAGCAGTGATTCCCTAGCGGGAGGACAGTACTTC. It translates to CASSDSLAGGQYF. J is TRBJ2-7 and V is TRBV25-1, with 11 bases lining up with TRBD2. CDR1 MGHDK and CDR2 SYGVNS come from the germline V gene. Trimming took 3 bases from V and 10 from J; bases not matched to a gene: 5. The CDR3 consists of 13 residues.

This clone was observed a handful of times. This chain uses TRBV6-5 with TRBJ2-7; 9 bases fit TRBD1. The ends lost 0 bases at V and 3 bases at J; junction bases unmatched: 0. The V gene's germline CDR1 is MNHEY and CDR2 SVGAGI. The CDR3 loop spans 14 amino acids. CDR3 sequence reads: CASSYSTGGYEQYF. In DNA form, the CDR3 reads TGTGCCAGCAGTTACTCGACAGGGGGCTACGAGCAGTACTTC.